This is a list of T cell receptor beta chains from one sample in a study of T cell responses to AZD1222 COVID-19 vaccine. The table came from immunoSEQ multiplex PCR; TCRdb's copy has only in-frame clones and leaves some out. The sample consists of more than 130,000 clones, about nine tenths of them appearing once. The source was peripheral blood, collected on day 0 of AZD1222 vaccination. These TCRs come from an adult in good health. Each CDR3 is given with its conserved first and last residue. The order of the fields is J gene, CDR3 length, D gene, V gene, CDR3 protein. The D gene is left open where the match is weak.

TRBJ1-2	12	-	TRBV6-4	CASPPRVDGYTF
TRBJ2-7	15	TRBD2	TRBV10-3	CAISERGLAGGEQYF
TRBJ2-4	14	-	TRBV5-4	CASSLVGGENIQYF
TRBJ2-1	19	TRBD1	TRBV7-6	CASSLFILTGTGLKNEQFF
TRBJ1-2	14	TRBD1	TRBV4-2	CASSQPGGAYGYTF
TRBJ1-1	13	-	TRBV10-3	CAISESDDSVTFF
TRBJ1-1	13	-	TRBV6-2/TRBV6-3	CASSWVGATEAFF
TRBJ1-6	14	-	TRBV5-1	CASSLVGGNSPLHF
TRBJ1-1	13	-	TRBV30	CAWSVTRATEAFF
TRBJ2-5	16	TRBD1	TRBV19	CASSRPLPTGEETQYF
TRBJ1-1	13	-	TRBV7-9	CASSRGGDTEAFF
TRBJ1-1	17	TRBD1	TRBV4-2	CASSQVGDRGLGTEAFF
TRBJ1-3	15	-	TRBV6-2/TRBV6-3	CASSRHRDSGNTIYF
TRBJ2-2	12	-	TRBV6-5	CASRGDTGELFF
TRBJ1-2	13	-	TRBV11-3	CASSLAGPYGYTF
TRBJ2-5	14	TRBD1	TRBV5-1	CASSFQGQQETQYF
TRBJ1-4	14	-	TRBV4-1	CASSQEATNEKLFF
TRBJ2-3	16	TRBD2	TRBV6-6	CASSYGASGSTDTQYF
TRBJ2-3	15	TRBD1	TRBV7-9	CASTSLGTGTDTQYF
TRBJ2-1	16	-	TRBV5-1	CASSLEPQGQDNEQFF
TRBJ1-2	13	-	TRBV24-1	CATYGGGGFGYTF
TRBJ1-1	16	TRBD1	TRBV3-1/TRBV3-2	CASSQDQTGRYGEAFF
TRBJ1-1	14	-	TRBV6-5	CASSYGPGVVEAFF
TRBJ1-1	16	-	TRBV2	CASSAYEDTPPGEAFF
TRBJ1-5	12	-	TRBV14	CASSQGIKPQHF
TRBJ2-4	17	-	TRBV21-1	CASSKSAQGEAKNIQYF
TRBJ2-5	11	-	TRBV20-1	CSAHSQETQYF
TRBJ2-3	16	TRBD1	TRBV18	CASSRNPGQNTDTQYF
TRBJ1-3	17	TRBD1	TRBV2	CASSLLGQGLFGNTIYF
TRBJ2-5	14	TRBD2	TRBV4-3	CASSQDLAVGTQYF
TRBJ2-1	14	-	TRBV7-3	CASSFSRAYDEQFF
TRBJ2-1	17	TRBD2	TRBV11-3	CASSLEQSSGHYNEQFF
TRBJ1-1	14	-	TRBV30	CAWSRGRLRTEAFF
TRBJ1-1	13	-	TRBV6-4	CASSESGFGEAFF
TRBJ1-4	13	TRBD1	TRBV12-3/TRBV12-4	CASTTGQGGKLFF
TRBJ1-2	14	TRBD1	TRBV11-2	CASSPAGTGGAGTF
TRBJ2-1	17	-	TRBV7-9	CASSPKRASNQYNEQFF
TRBJ2-1	14	TRBD2	TRBV7-2	CASSSGLAGGNKFF
TRBJ2-3	16	-	TRBV9	CASSVGDRRSTDTQYF